The present entry profiles one T cell receptor (beta chain) with its context. Its antigen is currently unknown. The sample comes from a study of OX40 agonist ivuxolimab in advanced cancers. Across the whole study: Each dose-escalation patient presented with hepatocellular carcinoma, melanoma, renal cell or head and neck cancer.

Here immunoSEQ multiplex PCR was the method, and the copy in TCRdb shows in-frame clones only, minus some. The sample consists of tens of thousands of clones, 80% to 90% of them appearing once. Study outcomes and limitations: CD4+ and CD8+ T cells in blood underwent clonal expansion by week 6 at 0.1 to 3.0 mg/kg. The expanded peripheral T cells' antigen specificity was not determined.

Germline loops: CDR1 SGHTA, CDR2 FQGNSA. CDR3 size: 13 residues. Trimming left V 1 base short and J 6 bases short, with 6 bases between. Sequenced material: CD4+ or CD8+ T cells sorted from blood, taken in a trial of the OX40 agonist ivuxolimab. The TCR sequence derives from an adult with an advanced solid tumor such as melanoma, head and neck, liver or kidney cancer. The chain is built from TRBV7-2 and TRBJ2-2; no reliable D call. The CDR3 DNA follows: TGTGCCAGCAGCTTAGGGTGGGCCGGGGAGCTGTTTTTT. Translation: CASSLGWAGELFF.